This passage covers 17 T cell receptor beta chains from one sample sequenced in a study of Ad26.COV2.S vaccination and SARS-CoV-2 variants. Sequencing was performed with immunoSEQ multiplex PCR; in TCRdb, only in-frame clones are kept and a portion is missing. Found here are 300,000 to 450,000 clones, 92% of them singletons; the top ten hold 3% to 5%. This sample comprised peripheral blood, obtained after recovery from COVID-19. Receptors were obtained from a human donor who had recovered from COVID-19.

In DNA form, the CDR3 reads TGTGCCAGCAGTGTTGGGCCACTTACCAGGGGCAATCAGCCCCAGCATTTT. It codes for CASSVGPLTRGNQPQHF. This chain connects TRBV2 to TRBJ1-5; D might be TRBD1 (5 bases). CDR3 length equals 17 residues. V dropped 4 bases and J dropped 2 bases, with 18 bases sitting between them. Germline values: CDR1 SNHLY, CDR2 FYNNEI. Drawing the rest from reference TRBV2 and TRBJ1-5, the complete variable domain is EPEVTQTPSHQVTQMGQEVILRCVPISNHLYFYWYRQILGQKVEFLVSFYNNEISEKSEIFDDQFSVERPDGSNFTLKIRSTKLEDSAMYFCASSVGPLTRGNQPQHFGDGTRLSIL.

This rearrangement joins TRBV5-6 to TRBJ1-5; D remains ambiguous. There are 17 residues in the CDR3. The germline V gene has CDR1 SGHDT and CDR2 YYEEEE. Trimming removed 0 bases from V and 2 bases from J, with 15 bases in between. DNA for the CDR3: TGTGCCAGCAGCTTGGATCCTCGTAGGGCAGGCAATCAGCCCCAGCATTTT. Translation gives CASSLDPRRAGNQPQHF.

The chain joins TRBV20-1 to TRBJ2-5; tentatively, D is TRBD2 (5 bases). CDR3 length: 10 residues. Per the germline V gene, CDR1 is DFQATT and CDR2 is SNEGSKA (reference sequence). The V end was cut by 5 bases, the J end by 5 bases, with 6 bases between. CDR3 residues: CSAGGETQYF. CDR3 DNA sequence: TGCAGTGCTGGCGGGGAGACCCAGTACTTC.

The chain is built from TRBV6-6 and TRBJ2-1; 7 bases fit TRBD1. This CDR3 has 13 residues. Germline assignment: CDR1 MNHNY and CDR2 SVGAGI (reference sequence). V lost 2 bases and J lost 9; bases outside the gene matches: 4. In DNA form, the CDR3 reads TGTGCCAGCAGTTACCAAGGGGGCTTTGAGCAGTTCTTC. Encoded protein: CASSYQGGFEQFF.

This chain connects TRBV6-2 or TRBV6-3 to TRBJ2-7; 7 bases map to TRBD2. The V and J ends lost 2 bases and 0 bases, in that order; junction bases with no gene match: 4. This CDR3 has 15 amino acids. Germline V gives CDR1 MNHEY, CDR2 SVGEGT. CDR3 in amino acids: CASSYLGTISYEQYF. For the CDR3, the DNA is TGTGCCAGCAGTTACCTCGGGACTATCTCCTACGAGCAGTACTTC.

The V call is TRBV29-1, the J call TRBJ2-2; D is unclear. The CDR3 has 11 residues. Trimming took 4 bases from V and 3 from J, leaving 3 bases between them. CDR1 and CDR2 (germline): SQVTM, ANQGSEA. CDR3 region: CSVGYTGELFF. The DNA of the CDR3 is TGCAGCGTTGGATACACCGGGGAGCTGTTTTTT.

V gene TRBV6-1 combines with J gene TRBJ2-1; D could derive from TRBD1 or TRBD2 (6 bases each). CDR3 size: 16 residues. Trimming stripped 2 bases from V and 4 bases from J, with 15 bases between. Per the germline V gene, CDR1 is MNHNS and CDR2 is SASEGT. In DNA, the CDR3 is TGTGCCAGCAGTGAATCGGGGGCCGGGTGGTACAATGAGCAGTTCTTC. Amino acid sequence: CASSESGAGWYNEQFF.

The rearrangement joins TRBV6-1 to TRBJ1-5; 7 bases are shared with TRBD1. J was trimmed by 0 bases and V by 2 bases; bases with no gene match: 7. Germline CDR1 and CDR2: MNHNS and SASEGT. This CDR3 region has 17 residues. For the CDR3, the DNA is TGTGCCAGCAGTGAATCAAGGGACAGCCATAGCAATCAGCCCCAGCATTTT. The encoded protein is CASSESRDSHSNQPQHF.

The J gene is TRBJ1-6, the V gene TRBV20-1; tentatively, D is TRBD1 (6 bases). The germline V and J ends were trimmed by 3 bases and 0 bases, with 18 bases remaining between them. The CDR3 is made up of 18 amino acids. The germline CDR1 and CDR2 sequences are DFQATT and SNEGSKA (reference sequence). CDR3 sequence (DNA): TGCAGTGCTAGTAGCCCGGGACACTACAGCTCCTATAATTCACCCCTCCACTTT. Translating it yields CSASSPGHYSSYNSPLHF.

The chain links TRBV12-3 or TRBV12-4 to TRBJ2-5; the match to TRBD1 covers 8 bases. V was pared by 6 bases and J by 2 bases, with 2 bases of the junction left unmatched. The CDR3 spans 13 residues. CDR3 DNA: TGTGCCAGCAGAGGACAGGGACAAGAGACCCAGTACTTC. Its translation is CASRGQGQETQYF.

The chain combines TRBV3-1 (or the pseudogene TRBV3-2) with TRBJ2-5; 8 bases align to TRBD2. This CDR3 region has 19 residues. CDR1 LGHDT and CDR2 YNNKEL come from the germline V gene (reference sequence). V shed 4 bases and J 0 bases; nucleotides not matched to a gene: 16. CDR3 protein: CASSRHPSGGAGDQETQYF. The CDR3 nucleotides read TGTGCCAGCAGCCGGCATCCATCTGGGGGAGCGGGGGACCAAGAGACCCAGTACTTC.

J is TRBJ1-2 and V is TRBV3-1 (or the pseudogene TRBV3-2); D is undetermined. Trimming removed 5 bases from V and 3 bases from J, with 10 bases in between. This CDR3 has 13 residues. In germline, CDR1 is LGHDT, CDR2 YNNKEL (reference sequence). As DNA, the CDR3 is TGTGCCAGCAGCTTCGACGGATACTATGGCTACACCTTC. Its protein product is CASSFDGYYGYTF.

The chain recombines TRBV2 with TRBJ1-1; D gene uncertain. V was trimmed by 8 bases and J by 3 bases, leaving 13 bases between them. CDR3 length: 13 residues. The V gene's germline CDR1 is SNHLY and CDR2 FYNNEI. Written as DNA, the CDR3 is TGTGCCAGCCGGATAATTGCGGACACTGAAGCTTTCTTT. This translates into CASRIIADTEAFF. The complete variable domain, with remaining parts taken from reference TRBV2 and TRBJ1-1, reads EPEVTQTPSHQVTQMGQEVILRCVPISNHLYFYWYRQILGQKVEFLVSFYNNEISEKSEIFDDQFSVERPDGSNFTLKIRSTKLEDSAMYFCASRIIADTEAFFGQGTRLTVV.

This clone was recorded once. V is TRBV9 and J is TRBJ1-2; D not certain. From germline, CDR1 is SGDLS and CDR2 YYNGEE. CDR3 length: 10 residues. The V end was cut by 3 bases, the J end by 6 bases, with 3 bases between. CDR3 protein: CASSEHGYTF. DNA of the CDR3: TGTGCCAGCAGCGAACATGGCTACACCTTC. Full variable domain (missing parts from reference TRBV9 and TRBJ1-2): DSGVTQTPKHLITATGQRVTLRCSPRSGDLSVYWYQQSLDQGLQFLIQYYNGEERAKGNILERFSAQQFPDLHSELNLSSLELGDSALYFCASSEHGYTFGSGTRLTVV.

The rearrangement links TRBV9 to TRBJ2-1; 9 bases line up with TRBD2. The CDR3 is 17 residues long. The trim removed 4 bases at V and 3 bases at J, leaving 11 bases unmatched. CDR1 is SGDLS, CDR2 YYNGEE, per germline. CDR3 in amino acids: CASSPRPSGDYYNEQFF. CDR3 in DNA: TGTGCCAGCAGCCCGAGGCCTAGCGGGGATTACTACAATGAGCAGTTCTTC.

The chain recombines TRBV4-1 with TRBJ1-2; D is uncertain. V lost 0 bases and J 7 bases, leaving 18 bases between the germline ends. CDR1 and CDR2 (germline): MGHRA, YSYEKL. The length of the CDR3 is 16 residues. CDR3 bases: TGCGCCAGCAGCCAAGATCTCGGACTTGGGCCAGCTGGCTACACCTTC. It encodes CASSQDLGLGPAGYTF.

The V and J genes are TRBV7-9 and TRBJ2-2, with TRBD1 as a possible D gene (6 bases). V dropped 0 bases and J dropped 6 bases, with 11 bases sitting between them. Germline CDR1 SEHNR, CDR2 FQNEAQ (reference sequence). The CDR3 covers 15 residues. The CDR3 protein is CASSLAQGKAGELFF. The CDR3 nucleotides read TGTGCCAGCAGCTTAGCCCAGGGGAAGGCCGGGGAGCTGTTTTTT. Looking up the rest from reference TRBV7-9 and TRBJ2-2 gives the full variable domain: DTGVSQNPRHKITKRGQNVTFRCDPISEHNRLYWYRQTLGQGPEFLTYFQNEAQLEKSRLLSDRFSAERPKGSFSTLEIQRTEQGDSAMYLCASSLAQGKAGELFFGEGSRLTVL.